This T cell receptor (beta chain) was sequenced in a study of blood T cell repertoires in COVID-19. The CDR3 is 14 amino acids. Germline-derived CDR1 and CDR2 are SNHLY and FYNNEI. The V gene end was trimmed by 7 bases and the J gene end by 4 bases; junction bases not matched to a gene: 6. Assay used: immunoSEQ multiplex PCR; TCRdb lists only in-frame clones, some missing. The sample contains some 320,000 clones, about 92% of which appear only once. The sequenced sample was PBMCs or T cells enriched from blood (not recorded which). The chain is built from TRBV2 and TRBJ2-2; 7 nucleotides match TRBD2. The origin of this receptor is a man aged 60 to 75 who had recovered from COVID-19. The CDR3 reads CASKAGASTGELFF. CDR3 bases: TGTGCCAGCAAGGCGGGAGCGTCCACCGGGGAGCTGTTTTTT.